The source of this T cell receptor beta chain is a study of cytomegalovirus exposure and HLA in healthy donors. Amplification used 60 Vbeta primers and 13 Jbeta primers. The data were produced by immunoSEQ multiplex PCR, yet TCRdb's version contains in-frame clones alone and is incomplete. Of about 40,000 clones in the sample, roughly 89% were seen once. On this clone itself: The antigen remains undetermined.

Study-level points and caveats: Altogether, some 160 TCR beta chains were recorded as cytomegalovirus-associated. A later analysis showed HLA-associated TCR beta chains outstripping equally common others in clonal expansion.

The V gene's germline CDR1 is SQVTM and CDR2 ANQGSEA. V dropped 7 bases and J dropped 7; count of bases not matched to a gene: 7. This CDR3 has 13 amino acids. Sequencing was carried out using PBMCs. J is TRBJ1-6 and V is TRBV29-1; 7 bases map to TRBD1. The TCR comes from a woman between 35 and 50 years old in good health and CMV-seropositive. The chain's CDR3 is CSARDSQNSPLHF. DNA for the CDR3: TGCAGCGCCCGGGACAGCCAAAATTCACCCCTCCACTTT.